The 15 T cell receptor beta chains below all came from one sample that was sequenced in a study of beta chain features in type 1 diabetes. Sequencing targeted expressed TCRB transcripts, as all isolated RNA had been reverse transcribed. Clones were read by immunoSEQ multiplex PCR, and TCRdb kept only the in-frame ones, dropping some. The sample gives some 300,000 clones, 7.5% to 9.5% of which show up once; 1% is in the top ten. Sample: central memory CD4+ T cells from blood. The source of these receptors is a woman between 18 and 29 years old in good health.

The CDR3 spells CASRPGPRGGYTF. The CDR3 nucleotides are TGCGCCAGCAGACCCGGACCTCGCGGAGGCTACACCTTC. The rearrangement joins TRBV5-1 to TRBJ1-2; D remains unclear. The V end lost 5 bases, the J end lost 8 bases, and 16 bases lay between the germline ends. Germline CDR1 is SGHRS and CDR2 is YFSETQ. The CDR3 runs 13 residues. The full variable domain, rest sourced from reference TRBV5-1 and TRBJ1-2, is KAGVTQTPRYLIKTRGQQVTLSCSPISGHRSVSWYQQTPGQGLQFLFEYFSETQRNKGNFPGRFSGRQFSNSRSEMNVSTLELGDSALYLCASRPGPRGGYTFGSGTRLTVV.

This clone was counted a few times. This rearrangement joins TRBV5-1 to TRBJ1-2; D call uncertain. Germline CDR1 is SGHRS and CDR2 is YFSETQ. V was pared by 0 bases and J by 5 bases, with 14 bases between. The CDR3 spans 15 residues. The CDR3 spells CASSLVGSLLYGYTF. The CDR3, as DNA: TGCGCCAGCAGCTTGGTGGGCAGTCTGCTTTATGGCTACACCTTC.

This rearrangement joins TRBV4-3 to TRBJ2-3; 8 nucleotides match TRBD2. The CDR3 contains 17 residues. Germline V gives CDR1 LGHNA, CDR2 YSLEER. The junction had 13 bases not matched to a gene; V was cut back by 1 base and J by 7 bases. Here the CDR3 reads CASSQAGLAEVGHTQYF. CDR3 coding DNA: TGCGCCAGCAGCCAAGCAGGACTAGCCGAAGTCGGCCATACGCAGTATTTT.

The genes are TRBV2 and TRBJ2-1; 10 bases line up with TRBD2. Germline V gene data show CDR1 as SNHLY and CDR2 as FYNNEI. The CDR3 runs to 15 residues. Trimming cost V 2 bases and J 5 bases; bases outside gene matches: 3. The CDR3, as DNA: TGTGCCAGCAGTGAAAGGCTAGCGGGGGACAATGAGCAGTTCTTC. Encoded protein: CASSERLAGDNEQFF.

The gene calls are TRBV12-5 and TRBJ2-3; TRBD2 matches at 13 bases. CDR1 and CDR2 (germline): LGHNT, FRNRAP. The CDR3 has 16 amino acids. V dropped 5 bases and J dropped 2; count of bases not matched to a gene: 4. This CDR3 is CASGPGLAGDTDTQYF. The CDR3 DNA sequence: TGTGCTAGTGGTCCCGGACTAGCGGGAGACACAGATACGCAGTATTTT.

This clone appeared a few times. The rearrangement uses TRBV18 and TRBJ1-1, with D hard to call. Between the trimmed V and J ends, which lost 2 bases and 7 bases, there was a span of 14 bases. Germline V lookup: CDR1 KGHSH, CDR2 LQKENI. CDR3 length: 14 amino acids. In DNA form, the CDR3 reads TGTGCCAGCTCACCAATCATGGGTGACAATGAAGCTTTCTTT. Encoded protein: CASSPIMGDNEAFF.

The CDR3 bases are TGCGCCAGCAGACAGGGACCCAATCAGCCCCAGCATTTT. It encodes CASRQGPNQPQHF. The rearrangement joins TRBV5-1 to TRBJ1-5; D might be TRBD1 (6 bases). V lost 5 bases to trimming and J lost 3 bases, with 9 bases between them. Germline assignment: CDR1 SGHRS and CDR2 YFSETQ. This CDR3 has 13 residues.

The gene calls are TRBV11-2 and TRBJ2-7, with TRBD1 as a possible D gene (5 bases). The V end lost 5 bases, the J end lost 0 bases, and 11 bases lay between the germline ends. The germline V gene has CDR1 SGHAT and CDR2 FQNNGV. The CDR3 has 14 amino acids. The CDR3 nucleotides read TGTGCCAGCAGCCCCACAGGATTCTCCTACGAGCAGTACGTC. It yields the protein CASSPTGFSYEQYV.

The genes are TRBV11-2 and TRBJ2-3, with TRBD2 as a possible D gene (5 bases). The V gene lost 8 bases and the J gene lost 0 bases, with 12 bases spanning the gap. This CDR3 has 14 amino acids. Germline V gene lookup returns CDR1 SGHAT and CDR2 FQNNGV. The CDR3 nucleotides read TGTGCCAGCGTTGTAGCGCTTAGCACAGATACGCAGTATTTT. This sequence encodes CASVVALSTDTQYF.

A few counts support this clone. The genes are TRBV5-1 and TRBJ2-7; D is uncertain. CDR3 size: 14 residues. Trimming shortened V by 7 bases and J by 0 bases, and 14 bases separated the two germline ends. CDR1 is SGHRS, CDR2 YFSETQ, per germline. The CDR3 sequence is CASQEAVNSYEQYF. CDR3 nucleotide sequence: TGCGCCAGCCAGGAAGCCGTGAACTCCTACGAGCAGTACTTC. The entire variable domain, with the rest obtained from reference TRBV5-1 and TRBJ2-7, is as follows: KAGVTQTPRYLIKTRGQQVTLSCSPISGHRSVSWYQQTPGQGLQFLFEYFSETQRNKGNFPGRFSGRQFSNSRSEMNVSTLELGDSALYLCASQEAVNSYEQYFGPGTRLTVT.

This clone was observed a handful of times. The chain couples TRBV18 to TRBJ1-1; 7 positions match TRBD1. Germline V gene lookup returns CDR1 KGHSH and CDR2 LQKENI. J lost 1 base, V lost 1 base, and 9 bases had no gene match. The length of the CDR3 is 17 residues. The CDR3 loop reads CASSPRLQGPRNTEAFF. As DNA, the CDR3 is TGTGCCAGCTCACCACGGTTACAGGGGCCGCGGAACACTGAAGCTTTCTTT.

The table lists this clone with a few counts. The chain couples TRBV7-2 to TRBJ1-6; 10 bases align to TRBD1. V shed 5 bases, J shed 9 bases, and the junction held 10 bases outside the gene matches. Germline lookup yields CDR1 SGHTA and CDR2 FQGNSA. This CDR3 spans 16 amino acids. The CDR3 loop is CASSRLWTGGSSPLHF. CDR3 nucleotide sequence: TGTGCCAGCAGCAGGCTATGGACAGGGGGGTCTTCACCCCTCCACTTT.

The rearrangement joins TRBV19 to TRBJ2-2, with D perhaps assigned TRBD1 or TRBD2 (5 bases each). Germline V gives CDR1 LNHDA, CDR2 SQIVND (reference sequence). The CDR3 covers 14 residues. V shed 3 bases and J shed 3 bases, with 8 bases lying between them. The CDR3 here is CASSMGVDTGELFF. CDR3 nucleotides: TGTGCCAGTAGTATGGGGGTCGACACCGGGGAGCTGTTTTTT.

This clone was picked up a small number of times. The gene calls are TRBV29-1 and TRBJ1-2; D is unresolved. Trimming left V 7 bases short and J 3 bases short, with 18 bases between. CDR3 length: 14 residues. Germline V gives CDR1 SQVTM, CDR2 ANQGSEA. The CDR3 region is CSAILPMRDYGYTF. The CDR3 DNA reads TGCAGCGCTATATTACCCATGAGGGACTATGGCTACACCTTC.

The chain recombines TRBV10-1 with TRBJ2-3; 9 bases are shared with TRBD2. In germline, CDR1 is WNHNN, CDR2 SYGVQD (reference sequence). This CDR3 contains 15 residues. With V trimmed by 6 bases and J by 8 bases, 12 bases remained unmatched. The CDR3 region is CASRDLAGMCGTQYF. CDR3 nucleotides: TGCGCCAGCAGAGACCTAGCGGGGATGTGTGGTACGCAGTATTTT.